This T cell receptor (beta chain) emerged from a study of cytomegalovirus exposure and HLA in healthy donors. Points from the study as a whole: Productive rates of about 90% or about 30% were seen for most TCR beta V segments in an earlier analysis. Several of the most significant clusters appeared, in a later analysis, to be linked to common viral pathogens.

In regard to this clone: The antigen remains undetermined.

The PCR ran on 60 Vbeta and 13 Jbeta primers. Some clones are missing from TCRdb's copy, which holds only in-frame ones; the method was immunoSEQ multiplex PCR. The sample lists about 150,000 clones, over 65% occurring once. The ends lost 3 bases at V and 8 bases at J; junction bases unmatched: 11. Per the germline V gene, CDR1 is MDHEN and CDR2 is SYDVKM. This CDR3 contains 15 residues. The sequencing input was PBMCs. The receptor was derived from a man in his forties in good health and CMV-seropositive. The V call is TRBV28, the J call TRBJ2-3; TRBD2 aligns across 7 bases. The CDR3 sequence: CASSLWAGDAVTQYF. CDR3 nucleotides: TGTGCCAGCAGTTTGTGGGCGGGAGATGCTGTTACGCAGTATTTT.